This T cell receptor (beta chain) was identified during a study of response to subunit inactivated influenza vaccine. The junction had 11 bases not matched to a gene; V was cut back by 5 bases and J by 1 base. CDR3 length: 18 residues. Germline lookup yields CDR1 SGHAT and CDR2 FQNNGV. This clonotype came up a few times. MiXCR, applied by TCRdb to the RT-PCR reads, yields one record per CDR3 protein. The sample has about 530,000 distinct CDR3 sequences, approximately 12% seen once. The sequence was collected from a man aged 50 to 59 who received an inactivated influenza vaccine. The sample here was PBMCs from blood, taken on the day of vaccination. The chain is built from TRBV11-2 and TRBJ2-2; 9 positions agree with TRBD2. The CDR3 DNA reads as TGTGCCAGCAGCCTCTTAGTATTACTAGCGGGGAACACCGGGGAGCTGTTTTTT. Translation gives CASSLLVLLAGNTGELFF.